The 2 T cell receptor beta chains given below trace back to one sample, sequenced in a study of cytomegalovirus exposure and HLA in healthy donors. Use of 60 Vbeta and 13 Jbeta primers characterized the PCR. The method was immunoSEQ multiplex PCR; TCRdb's version includes in-frame clones alone and lacks a portion of them. The sample lists over 150,000 clones, 65% to 85% seen once, with about 2.7% in the top ten. Specimen: PBMCs. Source of these receptors: a man between 18 and 29 years old in good health and CMV-seronegative.

With respect to this clone: One junction end does not reproduce the germline sequence, and a read error may be involved. The J gene is TRBJ1-5, the V gene TRBV7-6; D might be TRBD1 (6 bases). Germline V lookup: CDR1 SGHVS, CDR2 FNYEAQ. CDR3 length: 14 residues. The CDR3 coding sequence is TGTGCCGGCAGCTTGGCCCGGGGGGCCTCGGCCCAGCATTTT. It yields the protein CAGSLARGASAQHF.

The gene calls are TRBV28 and TRBJ1-1; D remains unclear. Trimming removed 6 bases at V and 4 bases at J, with 6 bases between. CDR3 length equals 11 residues. Germline V gene data show CDR1 as MDHEN and CDR2 as SYDVKM. CDR3 residues: CASSGVTEAFF. The CDR3 region has the DNA TGTGCCAGCAGCGGGGTCACTGAAGCTTTCTTT.